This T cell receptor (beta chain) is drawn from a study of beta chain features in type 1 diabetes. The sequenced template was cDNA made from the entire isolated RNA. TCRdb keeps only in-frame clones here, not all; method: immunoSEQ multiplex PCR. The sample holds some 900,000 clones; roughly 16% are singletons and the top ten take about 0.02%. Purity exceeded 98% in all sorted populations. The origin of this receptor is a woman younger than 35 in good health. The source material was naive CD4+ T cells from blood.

CDR3 bases: TGTGCCAGCAGTTTAGAGCAGGGTTATCAGCCCCAGCATTTT. Amino acid sequence: CASSLEQGYQPQHF. The rearrangement links TRBV27 to TRBJ1-5; a weak D match, TRBD1 (5 bases). Germline lookup yields CDR1 MNHEY and CDR2 SMNVEV (reference sequence). V lost 2 bases, J lost 5 bases, and 10 bases lay in between. There are 14 residues in the CDR3.